These T cell receptor beta chains were read from a single sample in a study of graft-versus-host responses after intestinal transplantation. The assay was immunoSEQ multiplex PCR, and TCRdb's table has in-frame clones only and misses some. The sample yields approximately 120,000 clones, around 90% seen once. These TCRs are of unknown antigen specificity. The material sequenced was unstimulated CD4+ T cells sorted from spleen or lymph node cells, taken before intestinal transplant. Every receptor here comes from a human donor who received an intestinal transplant. Both conserved end residues are part of each CDR3. A D gene is named only where the DNA matches it firmly. Only part of the rows carry a size: once, few, many, or a class if the clone is expanded.

V gene,D gene,J gene,clone size,CDR3 protein,CDR3 DNA
TRBV15,TRBD1,TRBJ1-2,-,CATSSRQGYGYTF,TGTGCCACCAGCAGTCGACAGGGGTATGGCTACACCTTC
TRBV6-6,-,TRBJ2-1,-,CASRGGQSEQFF,TGTGCCAGCAGGGGGGGCCAGTCTGAGCAGTTCTTC
TRBV25-1,-,TRBJ2-5,-,CASRGGSETQYF,TGTGCCAGCAGGGGGGGATCCGAGACCCAGTACTTC
TRBV10-2,-,TRBJ2-5,-,CASRAAQETQYF,TGCGCCAGCCGGGCGGCACAAGAGACCCAGTACTTC
TRBV5-8,TRBD1,TRBJ1-2,-,CASSFGTGGFIYGYTF,TGTGCCAGCAGTTTTGGGACAGGGGGCTTTATCTATGGCTACACCTTC
TRBV28,TRBD1,TRBJ1-2,-,CASSSTDRPGQGFGFYGYTF,TGTGCCAGCAGTTCAACCGATCGACCGGGACAGGGTTTTGGTTTCTATGGCTACACCTTC
TRBV7-7,-,TRBJ2-7,-,CASSLDSSSYEQYF,TGTGCCAGCAGCTTAGATAGTAGCTCCTACGAGCAGTACTTC
TRBV2,TRBD1,TRBJ1-2,-,CASSPPGQGPGYTF,TGTGCCAGCAGTCCTCCGGGACAGGGGCCTGGCTACACCTTC
TRBV14,-,TRBJ1-3,-,CASTHSGNTIYF,TGTGCCAGCACCCACTCTGGAAACACCATATATTTT
TRBV27,TRBD1,TRBJ1-3,-,CASSGTANPPSGNTIYF,TGTGCCAGCAGCGGGACAGCAAACCCTCCCTCTGGAAACACCATATATTTT
TRBV11-2,-,TRBJ2-7,-,CASSFSSLYEQYF,TGTGCCAGCAGCTTCTCTAGCCTATACGAGCAGTACTTC
TRBV6-6,TRBD1,TRBJ1-1,-,CASSSGTGAMNTEAFF,TGTGCCAGCAGTTCTGGGACAGGGGCCATGAACACTGAAGCTTTCTTT
TRBV10-3,-,TRBJ1-1,-,CAIRQGNTEAFF,TGTGCCATCAGACAGGGGAACACTGAAGCTTTCTTT
TRBV6-1,-,TRBJ1-4,-,CATTPRAAVNEKLFF,TGTGCGACAACTCCTCGGGCAGCGGTGAATGAAAAACTGTTTTTT
TRBV6-1,-,TRBJ1-5,-,CASSVGGAQPQHF,TGTGCCAGCAGCGTCGGGGGGGCTCAGCCCCAGCATTTT
TRBV25-1,TRBD2,TRBJ2-5,-,CASSVGLAGSETQYF,TGTGCCAGCAGCGTCGGGCTAGCGGGGAGTGAGACCCAGTACTTC
TRBV5-4,TRBD1,TRBJ1-2,-,CASSRASQGAYGYTF,TGTGCCAGCAGCAGGGCGTCACAGGGGGCATATGGCTACACCTTC
TRBV7-2,-,TRBJ2-3,-,CASSLGVNTDTQYF,TGTGCCAGCAGCTTAGGGGTCAACACAGATACGCAGTATTTT
TRBV4-2,-,TRBJ2-2,-,CASSLPAGGPNTGELFF,TGTGCCAGCAGTTTACCCGCCGGGGGGCCGAACACCGGGGAGCTGTTTTTT
TRBV5-4,-,TRBJ1-1,-,CASNTVGGAEAFF,TGTGCCAGCAACACGGTGGGGGGAGCTGAAGCTTTCTTT
TRBV18,TRBD2,TRBJ2-2,-,CASSPSGGGELFF,TGTGCCAGCTCCCCAAGCGGGGGCGGGGAGCTGTTTTTT
TRBV10-3,TRBD1,TRBJ1-2,-,CAISEVLGQGNYGYTF,TGTGCCATCAGTGAGGTCCTGGGACAGGGCAACTATGGCTACACCTTC
TRBV2,-,TRBJ1-6,-,CASSEANGGLSPLHF,TGTGCCAGCAGTGAAGCGAATGGGGGTTTGTCACCCCTCCACTTT
TRBV4-1,-,TRBJ2-3,-,CASSPQGFSTDTQYF,TGCGCCAGCAGCCCCCAGGGATTTAGCACAGATACGCAGTATTTT
TRBV7-9,-,TRBJ2-4,few,CASSLATSKNIQYF,TGTGCCAGCAGCTTAGCGACTAGTAAAAACATTCAGTACTTC
TRBV30,-,TRBJ2-7,-,CAWSVLRTLLSYEQYF,TGTGCCTGGAGTGTACTTAGGACTCTCTTATCCTACGAGCAGTACTTC
TRBV5-1,TRBD1,TRBJ1-6,-,CASSFGDRDNSPLHF,TGCGCCAGCAGCTTCGGGGACAGGGATAATTCACCCCTCCACTTT
TRBV6-5,-,TRBJ2-3,-,CASSYRSPTDTQYF,TGTGCCAGCAGTTACCGGTCCCCCACAGATACGCAGTATTTT
TRBV5-1,-,TRBJ1-1,once,CASSLFGGRDTEAFF,TGCGCCAGCAGCTTGTTCGGGGGCAGGGACACTGAAGCTTTCTTT
TRBV11-2,-,TRBJ2-7,-,CASSLEGGTTYGQYF,TGTGCCAGCAGCTTAGAGGGCGGCACTACCTACGGGCAGTACTTC
TRBV30,-,TRBJ1-2,-,CAWSVRPHGYTF,TGTGCCTGGAGTGTACGTCCACATGGCTACACCTTC
TRBV7-2,-,TRBJ2-1,-,CASSSRDTGEQFF,TGTGCCAGCAGCTCCCGGGACACTGGGGAGCAGTTCTTC
TRBV29-1,-,TRBJ2-1,-,CSVEDSWGWTEGHNEQFF,TGCAGCGTTGAAGATTCTTGGGGATGGACAGAAGGCCACAATGAGCAGTTCTTC
TRBV9,-,TRBJ2-1,-,CASSVEPSSYNEQFF,TGTGCCAGCAGCGTAGAACCCAGCTCCTACAATGAGCAGTTCTTC
TRBV9,TRBD2,TRBJ2-1,-,CASSVAAGGTLINEQFF,TGTGCCAGCAGCGTGGCCGCGGGGGGAACACTAATCAATGAGCAGTTCTTC
TRBV19,TRBD2,TRBJ2-5,-,CASSGLAGVQETQYF,TGTGCCAGTAGTGGACTAGCGGGGGTTCAAGAGACCCAGTACTTC
TRBV7-6,TRBD1,TRBJ2-2,-,CASSGQGNTGELFF,TGTGCCAGCTCCGGACAGGGGAACACCGGGGAGCTGTTTTTT
TRBV6-5,-,TRBJ2-3,-,CASTERGDNTDTQYF,TGTGCCAGCACAGAACGGGGGGACAACACAGATACGCAGTATTTT
TRBV6-6,-,TRBJ2-5,few,CASSYSGQQETQYF,TGTGCCAGCAGTTACTCCGGACAGCAAGAGACCCAGTACTTC
TRBV21-1,-,TRBJ1-2,-,CASSKTVGNYGYTF,TGTGCCAGCAGCAAGACGGTGGGGAACTATGGCTACACCTTC
TRBV29-1,-,TRBJ2-5,-,CSVERPEETQYF,TGCAGCGTTGAAAGGCCGGAAGAGACCCAGTACTTC
TRBV5-1,-,TRBJ2-7,-,CASSLAGGGAYEQYF,TGCGCCAGCAGCTTGGCCGGAGGGGGTGCCTACGAGCAGTACTTC
TRBV27,TRBD2,TRBJ2-2,-,CASKLTTSRPGELFF,TGTGCCAGCAAACTCACGACTAGCCGTCCCGGGGAGCTGTTTTTT